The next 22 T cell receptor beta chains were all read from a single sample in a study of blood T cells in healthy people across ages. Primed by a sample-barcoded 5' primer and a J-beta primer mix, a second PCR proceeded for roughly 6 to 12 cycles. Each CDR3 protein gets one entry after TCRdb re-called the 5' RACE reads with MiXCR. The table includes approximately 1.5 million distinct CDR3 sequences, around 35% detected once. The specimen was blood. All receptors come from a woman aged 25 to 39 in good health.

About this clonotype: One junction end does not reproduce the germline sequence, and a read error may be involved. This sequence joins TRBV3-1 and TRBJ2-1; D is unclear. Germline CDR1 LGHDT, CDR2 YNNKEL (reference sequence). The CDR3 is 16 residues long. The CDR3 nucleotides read TGTACCAGCAGCCGAGGATTTGGGTTGCGCTACAATGAGCAGTTCTTC. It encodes CTSSRGFGLRYNEQFF.

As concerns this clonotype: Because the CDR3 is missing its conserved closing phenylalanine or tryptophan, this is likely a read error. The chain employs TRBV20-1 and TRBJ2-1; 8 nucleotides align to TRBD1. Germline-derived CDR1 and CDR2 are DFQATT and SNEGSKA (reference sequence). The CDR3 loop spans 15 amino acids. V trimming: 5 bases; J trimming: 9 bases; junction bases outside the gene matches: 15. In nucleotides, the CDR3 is TGCAGTGCTCCACCGACAGGGGCTGTATGGGTTGAGCAGTTCTGC. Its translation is CSAPPTGAVWVEQFC.

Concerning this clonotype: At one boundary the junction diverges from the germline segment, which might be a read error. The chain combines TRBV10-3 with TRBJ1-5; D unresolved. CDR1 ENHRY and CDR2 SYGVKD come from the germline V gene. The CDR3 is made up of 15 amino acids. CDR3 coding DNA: TGTACCATCAGTGAGTCGCAAAACTCCAATCAGCCCCAGCATTTT. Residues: CTISESQNSNQPQHF.

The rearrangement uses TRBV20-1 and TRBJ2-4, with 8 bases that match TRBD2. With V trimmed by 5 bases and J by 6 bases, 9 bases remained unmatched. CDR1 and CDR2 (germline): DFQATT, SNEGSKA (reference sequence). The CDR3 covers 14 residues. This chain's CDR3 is CSARGGGLGNIQYF. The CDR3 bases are TGCAGTGCTCGGGGGGGTGGACTGGGAAACATTCAGTACTTC.

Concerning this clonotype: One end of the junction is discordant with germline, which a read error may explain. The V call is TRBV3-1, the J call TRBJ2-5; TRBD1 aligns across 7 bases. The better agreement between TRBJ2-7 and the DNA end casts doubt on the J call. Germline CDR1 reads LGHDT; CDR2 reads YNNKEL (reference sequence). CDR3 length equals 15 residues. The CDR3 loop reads CVSSQEPGQHYEQYF. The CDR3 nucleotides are TGTGTCAGCAGCCAGGAACCGGGACAGCACTACGAGCAGTACTTC.

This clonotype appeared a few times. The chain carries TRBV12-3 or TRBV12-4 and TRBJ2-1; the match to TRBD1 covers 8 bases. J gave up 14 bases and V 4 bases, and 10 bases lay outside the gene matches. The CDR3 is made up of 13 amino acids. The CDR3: CASSSDRVELEFF. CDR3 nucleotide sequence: TGTGCCAGCAGTTCGGACAGGGTGGAGTTGGAGTTCTTC.

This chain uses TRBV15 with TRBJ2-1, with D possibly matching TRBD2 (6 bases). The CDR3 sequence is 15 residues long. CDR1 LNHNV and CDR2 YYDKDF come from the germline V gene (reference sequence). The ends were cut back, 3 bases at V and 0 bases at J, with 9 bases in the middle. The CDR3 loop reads CATSSREISYNEQFF. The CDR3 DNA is TGTGCCACCAGCAGCCGGGAGATCTCCTACAATGAGCAGTTCTTC.

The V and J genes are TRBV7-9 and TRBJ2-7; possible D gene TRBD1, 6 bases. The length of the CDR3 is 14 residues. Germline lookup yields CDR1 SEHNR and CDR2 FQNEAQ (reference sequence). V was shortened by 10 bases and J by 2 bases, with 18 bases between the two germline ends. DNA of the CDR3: TGTGCCATCGACCCCGGGGACAAGCCCTACGAGCAGTACTTC. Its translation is CAIDPGDKPYEQYF.

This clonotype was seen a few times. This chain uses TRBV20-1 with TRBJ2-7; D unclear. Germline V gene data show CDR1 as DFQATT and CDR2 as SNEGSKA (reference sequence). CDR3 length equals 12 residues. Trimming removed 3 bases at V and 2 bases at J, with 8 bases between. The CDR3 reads CSASQATYEQYF. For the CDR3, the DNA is TGCAGTGCTAGCCAGGCAACCTACGAGCAGTACTTC.

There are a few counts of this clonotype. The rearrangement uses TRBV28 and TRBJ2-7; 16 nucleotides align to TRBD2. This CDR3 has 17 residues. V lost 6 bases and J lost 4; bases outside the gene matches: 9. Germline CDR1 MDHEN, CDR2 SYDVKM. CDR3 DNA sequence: TGTGCCAGCAGGCCGGATTTGGGACTAGCGGGAGGGTACGAGCAGTACTTC. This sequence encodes CASRPDLGLAGGYEQYF.

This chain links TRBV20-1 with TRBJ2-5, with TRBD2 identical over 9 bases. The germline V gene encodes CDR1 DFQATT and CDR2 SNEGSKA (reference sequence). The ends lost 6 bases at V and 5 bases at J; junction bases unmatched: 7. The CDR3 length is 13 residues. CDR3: CSAPLAGEETQYF. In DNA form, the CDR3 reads TGCAGTGCCCCTTTAGCGGGAGAGGAGACCCAGTACTTC.

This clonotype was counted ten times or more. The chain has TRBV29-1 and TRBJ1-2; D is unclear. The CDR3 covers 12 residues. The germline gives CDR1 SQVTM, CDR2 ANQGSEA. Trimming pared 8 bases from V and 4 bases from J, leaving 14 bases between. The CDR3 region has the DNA TGCAGCTTTCTGGGAGGCAGCTATGGCTACACCTTC. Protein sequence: CSFLGGSYGYTF.

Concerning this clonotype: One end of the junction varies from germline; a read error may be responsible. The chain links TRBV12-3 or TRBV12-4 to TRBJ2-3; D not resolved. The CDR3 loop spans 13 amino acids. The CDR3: CASSRARTDAQYF. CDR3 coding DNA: TGTGCCAGCAGCCGCGCCAGAACAGATGCGCAGTATTTT.

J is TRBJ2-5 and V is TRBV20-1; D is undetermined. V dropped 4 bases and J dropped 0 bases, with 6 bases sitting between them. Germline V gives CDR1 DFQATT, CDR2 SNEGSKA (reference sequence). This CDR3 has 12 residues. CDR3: CSATRDQETQYF. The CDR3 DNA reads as TGCAGTGCTACACGGGACCAAGAGACCCAGTACTTC.

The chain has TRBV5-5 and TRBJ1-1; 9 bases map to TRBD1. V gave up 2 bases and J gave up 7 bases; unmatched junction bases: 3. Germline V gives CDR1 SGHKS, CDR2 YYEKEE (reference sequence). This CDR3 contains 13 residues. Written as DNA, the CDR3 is TGTGCCAGCAGCTTTCGGACAGGGGTTGAAGCTTTCTTT. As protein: CASSFRTGVEAFF.

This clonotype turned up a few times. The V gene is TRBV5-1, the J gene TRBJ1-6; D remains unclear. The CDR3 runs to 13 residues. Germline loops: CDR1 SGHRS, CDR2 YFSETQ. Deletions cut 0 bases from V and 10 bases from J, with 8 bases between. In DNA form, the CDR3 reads TGCGCCAGCAGCTTGGCGGGTCGATCACCCCTCCACTTT. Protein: CASSLAGRSPLHF.

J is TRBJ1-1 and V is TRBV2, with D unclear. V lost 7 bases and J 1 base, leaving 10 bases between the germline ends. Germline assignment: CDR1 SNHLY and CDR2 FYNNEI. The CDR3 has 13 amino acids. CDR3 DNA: TGTGCCAGCATCCGGGAGACGAACACTGAAGCTTTCTTT. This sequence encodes CASIRETNTEAFF.

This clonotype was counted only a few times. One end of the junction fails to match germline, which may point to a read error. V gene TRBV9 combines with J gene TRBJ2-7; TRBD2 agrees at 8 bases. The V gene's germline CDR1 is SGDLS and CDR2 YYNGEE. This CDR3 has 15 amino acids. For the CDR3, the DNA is TGTACCAGCAGCGTAGCAAGCGGGAGCACCTACGAGCAGTACTTC. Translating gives CTSSVASGSTYEQYF.

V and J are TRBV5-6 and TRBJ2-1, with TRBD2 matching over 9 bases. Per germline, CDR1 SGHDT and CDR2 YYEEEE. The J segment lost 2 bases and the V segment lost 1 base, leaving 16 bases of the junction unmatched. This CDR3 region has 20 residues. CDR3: CASSLFRLAALGGTYNEQFF. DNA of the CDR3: TGTGCCAGCAGCTTGTTTCGACTAGCGGCCCTAGGGGGAACCTACAATGAGCAGTTCTTC. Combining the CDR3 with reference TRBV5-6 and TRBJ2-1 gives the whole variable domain DAGVTQSPTHLIKTRGQQVTLRCSPKSGHDTVSWYQQALGQGPQFIFQYYEEEERQRGNFPDRFSGHQFPNYSSELNVNALLLGDSALYLCASSLFRLAALGGTYNEQFFGPGTRLTVL.

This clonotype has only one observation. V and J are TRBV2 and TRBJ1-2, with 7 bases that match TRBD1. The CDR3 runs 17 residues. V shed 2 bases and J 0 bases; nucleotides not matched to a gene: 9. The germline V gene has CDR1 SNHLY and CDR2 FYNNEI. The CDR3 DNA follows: TGTGCCAGCAGTGAACTATGGGACAGCCCGACTAACTATGGCTACACCTTC. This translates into CASSELWDSPTNYGYTF.

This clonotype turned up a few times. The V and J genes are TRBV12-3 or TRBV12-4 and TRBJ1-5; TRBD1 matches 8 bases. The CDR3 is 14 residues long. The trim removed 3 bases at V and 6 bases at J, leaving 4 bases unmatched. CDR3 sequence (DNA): TGTGCCAGCAGTTTTTCAGGGGGCCGTCAGCCCCAGCATTTT. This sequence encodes CASSFSGGRQPQHF.

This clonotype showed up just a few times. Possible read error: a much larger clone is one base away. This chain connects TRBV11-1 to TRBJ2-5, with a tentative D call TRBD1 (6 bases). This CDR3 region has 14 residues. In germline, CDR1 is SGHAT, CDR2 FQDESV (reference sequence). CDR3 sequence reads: CAGSKWGLEETQYF. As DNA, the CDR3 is TGTGCCGGCAGCAAATGGGGGCTAGAAGAGACCCAGTACTTC.